The entry that follows covers one T cell receptor (beta chain) sequence. Sequencing used immunoSEQ multiplex PCR; TCRdb keeps in-frame clones, though not all of them. The data show more than 55,000 clones, roughly four fifths seen once. This CDR3 region has 15 residues. Germline V gives CDR1 MRHNA, CDR2 SNTAGT. With 5 bases removed from V and 4 bases from J, the gap between germline ends came to 15 bases. This sample stems from a study of radiotherapy plus CTLA-4 blockade in lung cancer. Receiving focal radiation plus CTLA-4 blockade with ipilimumab were patients who had chemo-refractory metastatic non-small-cell lung cancer.

This chain joins TRBV6-4 and TRBJ2-1, with D possibly matching TRBD1 (6 bases). This specimen was peripheral blood, taken from a patient treated with radiotherapy plus ipilimumab. This TCR was recovered from a human donor with non-small cell lung cancer whose response to radiotherapy plus ipilimumab could not be evaluated. The CDR3 sequence: CASSPGTFAYNEQFF. DNA of the CDR3: TGTGCCAGCAGTCCCGGGACATTTGCTTACAATGAGCAGTTCTTC.